A single sample gave rise to the 20 T cell receptor beta chains below, sequenced in a study of T-cell reconstitution after alpha-beta-depleted transplantation in children. The TCRbeta library incorporated unique molecular identifiers. TCRdb reprocessed the PCR reads with MiXCR, giving one entry per CDR3 protein. The profile covers a few hundred thousand distinct CDR3 sequences, with 10% to 15% appearing a single time and about 2.2% taken by the ten largest. Sample: PBMCs, mostly from graft donor cells, taken 360 days after TCRalphabeta/CD19-depleted stem cell transplant. Receptors were obtained from a male patient younger than 18 who had a stem cell transplant for acute myeloid leukemia, so the T cells may come from the graft donor.

J is TRBJ1-4 and V is TRBV7-9; maybe TRBD1 (5 bases). The germline gives CDR1 SEHNR, CDR2 FQNEAQ (reference sequence). V lost 5 bases and J lost 0, with 13 bases in between. The CDR3 runs 16 residues. The CDR3 DNA is TGTGCCAGCAGCAAGGGACGGCCCACAACTAATGAAAAACTGTTTTTT. Translation: CASSKGRPTTNEKLFF.

The table lists this clonotype with a few counts. This chain uses TRBV28 with TRBJ2-7, with no clear D. Per germline, CDR1 MDHEN and CDR2 SYDVKM. Trimming left V 5 bases short and J 4 bases short, with 24 bases between. The length of the CDR3 is 17 residues. The CDR3 DNA follows: TGTGCCAGCAGTCCAGACATGAGGAGTGGGCTAAGATACGAGCAGTACTTC. It translates to CASSPDMRSGLRYEQYF.

This clonotype was counted many times. The J gene is TRBJ2-6, the V gene TRBV29-1, with 9 bases lining up with TRBD2. The CDR3 runs 18 residues. V shed 7 bases, J shed 0 bases, and the junction held 13 bases outside the gene matches. Per the germline V gene, CDR1 is SQVTM and CDR2 is ANQGSEA. The CDR3: CSDPRKAGGSSGANVLTF. DNA for the CDR3: TGCAGCGACCCCCGGAAAGCGGGAGGCTCCTCTGGGGCCAACGTCCTGACTTTC.

In its sample, this clonotype was seen many times. The CDR3 spells CASSLGGRMNTEAFF. CDR3 DNA sequence: TGTGCCAGCAGCTTAGGGGGACGGATGAACACTGAAGCTTTCTTT. The J gene is TRBJ1-1, the V gene TRBV7-6, with D perhaps TRBD1 (5 bases). The CDR3 has 15 residues. Between the trimmed V and J ends, which lost 1 base and 0 bases, there was a span of 9 bases. Germline lookup yields CDR1 SGHVS and CDR2 FNYEAQ.

Ten or more counts support this clonotype. The V call is TRBV29-1, the J call TRBJ2-3; D tentatively fits TRBD1 or TRBD2 (6 bases each). V was cut by 4 bases and J by 6 bases, with 14 bases left in between. Germline V gives CDR1 SQVTM, CDR2 ANQGSEA. The CDR3 is 13 residues long. The CDR3 bases are TGCAGCGTTGCCAGGGGCGGGGAGGATACGCAGTATTTT. The encoded protein is CSVARGGEDTQYF.

This clonotype was counted only a few times. This chain joins TRBV11-2 and TRBJ2-7; no clear D. V was trimmed by 1 base and J by 7 bases, leaving 14 bases between them. The germline V gene encodes CDR1 SGHAT and CDR2 FQNNGV. The CDR3 consists of 14 residues. DNA of the CDR3: TGTGCCAGCAGCTTAGGGTCGTGGCGCGTGGAGCAGTACTTC. This sequence encodes CASSLGSWRVEQYF.

The V call is TRBV9, the J call TRBJ2-3, with D tentatively TRBD2 (6 bases). There are 17 residues in the CDR3. Germline V gene sequence: CDR1 SGDLS, CDR2 YYNGEE. The V and J ends lost 0 bases and 6 bases respectively, with 20 bases between them. The DNA of the CDR3 is TGTGCCAGCAGCGTAGATCCTCGGGCGGGGCGGACGGATACGCAGTATTTT. This translates into CASSVDPRAGRTDTQYF.

The V gene is TRBV29-1, the J gene TRBJ1-1; 10 bases match TRBD1. The V segment lost 6 bases and the J segment 6 bases; nucleotides outside the gene matches: 10. The germline V gene has CDR1 SQVTM and CDR2 ANQGSEA. The CDR3 length is 14 residues. The DNA for the CDR3 is TGCAGCGTAGATGACAGGGGGCAATCGGCTGAAGCTTTCTTT. Translated: CSVDDRGQSAEAFF.

The V call is TRBV5-6, the J call TRBJ2-5; 8 bases match TRBD2. The CDR3 consists of 16 residues. J gave up 8 bases and V 0 bases, and 12 bases lay outside the gene matches. Germline V CDR1 and CDR2: SGHDT, YYEEEE. CDR3 loop: CASSLVAQRGKRTQYF. Written as DNA, the CDR3 is TGTGCCAGCAGCTTGGTCGCCCAGCGGGGGAAGAGAACCCAGTACTTC.

The gene calls are TRBV29-1 and TRBJ2-3; 11 bases align to TRBD1. The germline V gene encodes CDR1 SQVTM and CDR2 ANQGSEA. The length of the CDR3 is 15 residues. V lost 4 bases to trimming and J lost 3 bases; unmatched junction nucleotides: 6. The CDR3: CSVARTGGLTDTQYF. Written as DNA, the CDR3 is TGCAGCGTTGCAAGGACAGGGGGCTTAACAGATACGCAGTATTTT.

This clonotype was observed a few times. The CDR3 bases are TGTGCCAGCAGTCCCCTCGGGAGCACAGATACGCAGTATTTT. It specifies CASSPLGSTDTQYF. This chain links TRBV12-3 or TRBV12-4 with TRBJ2-3; no reliable D call. The CDR3 extends over 14 amino acids. V lost 5 bases and J 0 bases, leaving 9 bases between the germline ends.

This clonotype was seen ten or more times. V usage is TRBV4-3 and J usage is TRBJ2-5; TRBD2 matches 10 bases. With 5 bases clipped from V and 4 bases from J, the junction kept 4 bases outside the gene matches. The CDR3 has 14 amino acids. Looked up from germline, CDR1 is LGHNA and CDR2 is YSLEER. The CDR3 loop reads CASSLRLAGETQYF. The CDR3 bases are TGCGCCAGCAGCTTACGACTAGCGGGAGAGACCCAGTACTTC.

The genes are TRBV4-3 and TRBJ2-7, with a tentative D call TRBD1 (8 bases). This CDR3 comprises 15 residues. Trimming took 3 bases from V and 4 from J, leaving 16 bases between them. Germline V gene data show CDR1 as LGHNA and CDR2 as YSLEER. This CDR3 is CASSQYRGGYYEQYF. The CDR3 nucleotides read TGCGCCAGCAGCCAGTACAGGGGGGGGTATTACGAGCAGTACTTC.

The table lists this clonotype with a few counts. This chain uses TRBV6-1 with TRBJ2-3, with 13 bases lining up with TRBD2. The CDR3 has 18 residues. V lost 4 bases, J lost 0 bases, and 7 bases stayed unmatched. CDR1 and CDR2 (germline): MNHNS, SASEGT. CDR3 in amino acids: CASSGLAGGPLSTDTQYF. The CDR3 DNA is TGTGCCAGCAGTGGACTAGCGGGAGGACCTCTAAGCACAGATACGCAGTATTTT.

Ten or more counts support this clonotype. The gene calls are TRBV4-2 and TRBJ2-3; D may be TRBD1 (5 bases). CDR1 LGHNA and CDR2 YNFKEQ come from the germline V gene. V lost 5 bases to trimming and J lost 5 bases, with 20 bases between them. The CDR3 runs 16 residues. CDR3 sequence reads: CASSTRIGATGDTQYF. The CDR3 nucleotides are TGTGCCAGCAGCACTCGTATAGGGGCGACGGGAGATACGCAGTATTTT.

V gene TRBV27 combines with J gene TRBJ2-7, with 9 bases fitting TRBD2. V lost 3 bases to trimming and J lost 3 bases; unmatched junction nucleotides: 9. This CDR3 has 16 residues. CDR1 and CDR2 (germline): MNHEY, SMNVEV (reference sequence). CDR3: CASSFGLAPGGYEQYF. For the CDR3, the DNA is TGTGCCAGCAGTTTCGGACTAGCGCCTGGGGGCTACGAGCAGTACTTC.

This clonotype was seen only a few times. The J gene is TRBJ2-7, the V gene TRBV15; possibly TRBD1 for D (6 bases). The CDR3 has 15 residues. Deletions cut 3 bases from V and 1 base from J, with 13 bases between. The germline gives CDR1 LNHNV, CDR2 YYDKDF (reference sequence). Here the CDR3 DNA reads TGTGCCACCAGCAGCCAACAGAGGGGGTCCTACGAGCAGTACTTC. Its protein product is CATSSQQRGSYEQYF. Looking up the rest from reference TRBV15 and TRBJ2-7 gives the full variable domain: DAMVIQNPRYQVTQFGKPVTLSCSQTLNHNVMYWYQQKSSQAPKLLFHYYDKDFNNEADTPDNFQSRRPNTSFCFLDIRSPGLGDTAMYLCATSSQQRGSYEQYFGPGTRLTVT.

This clonotype has a count of ten or more. This chain connects TRBV11-2 to TRBJ2-3; D is undetermined. Trimming shortened V by 6 bases and J by 3 bases, and 19 bases separated the two germline ends. There are 16 residues in the CDR3. CDR1 SGHAT and CDR2 FQNNGV come from the germline V gene. The CDR3 DNA follows: TGTGCCAGCAGACCGGAAAGAGGAATATGTACAGATACGCAGTATTTT. This sequence encodes CASRPERGICTDTQYF.

This sequence joins TRBV12-3 or TRBV12-4 and TRBJ2-3; a weak D match, TRBD2 (6 bases). The CDR3 sequence is 17 residues long. V was clipped by 3 bases and J by 4 bases, with 20 bases between them. In DNA form, the CDR3 reads TGTGCCAGCAGTTTCCAGGGCACGGGACCGGGGGCAGATACGCAGTATTTT. Protein product: CASSFQGTGPGADTQYF.

The chain couples TRBV19 to TRBJ2-7; 8 bases line up with TRBD1. Per the germline V gene, CDR1 is LNHDA and CDR2 is SQIVND (reference sequence). The CDR3 is made up of 15 amino acids. With 5 bases clipped from V and 4 bases from J, the junction kept 10 bases outside the gene matches. In DNA, the CDR3 is TGTGCCAGTAGTCGGACAGGGTACCATCAATACGAGCAGTACTTC. Its protein product is CASSRTGYHQYEQYF. Full variable domain (rest looked up from reference TRBV19 and TRBJ2-7): DGGITQSPKYLFRKEGQNVTLSCEQNLNHDAMYWYRQDPGQGLRLIYYSQIVNDFQKGDIAEGYSVSREKKESFPLTVTSAQKNPTAFYLCASSRTGYHQYEQYFGPGTRLTVT.